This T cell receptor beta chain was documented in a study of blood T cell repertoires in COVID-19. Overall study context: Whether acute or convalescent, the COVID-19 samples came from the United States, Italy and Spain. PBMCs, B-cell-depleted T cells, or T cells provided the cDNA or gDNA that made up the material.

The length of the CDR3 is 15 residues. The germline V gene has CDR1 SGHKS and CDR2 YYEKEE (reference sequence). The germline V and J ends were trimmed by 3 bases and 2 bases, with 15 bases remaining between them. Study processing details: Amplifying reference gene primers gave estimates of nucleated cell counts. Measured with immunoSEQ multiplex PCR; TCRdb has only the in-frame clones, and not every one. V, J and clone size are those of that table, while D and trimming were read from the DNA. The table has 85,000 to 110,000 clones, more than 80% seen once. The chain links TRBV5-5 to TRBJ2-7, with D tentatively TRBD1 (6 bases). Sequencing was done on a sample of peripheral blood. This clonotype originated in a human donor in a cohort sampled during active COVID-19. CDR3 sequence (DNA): TGTGCCAGCAGCTCTCTTACAGGGCATCCCTACGAGCAGTACTTC. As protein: CASSSLTGHPYEQYF.